The 26 T cell receptor beta chains below were found in one sample sequenced in a study of blood T cell repertoires in COVID-19 (dated by TCRdb to the early 2020s). Library preparation was by the immunoSEQ multiplex PCR assay. Here the immuneACCESS table is served through TCRdb, limited to in-frame sequences with V and J called. Missing clones are a known gap in these copies; in checked studies unresolved V genes cover under half, and the rest lacks a known reason. Recorded for this sample are fewer than 300,000 clones; about 89% of them occurred a single time. The leading ten clones occupy about 2.2% of the sample. What was sequenced was peripheral blood. Receptors originate from a woman in her 30s with COVID-19, enrolled during active disease.

The chain links TRBV5-4 to TRBJ1-1, with D possibly being TRBD1 (5 bases). This CDR3 region has 12 residues. Per the germline V gene, CDR1 is SGHNT and CDR2 is YYREEE (reference sequence). V was trimmed by 0 bases and J by 8 bases, leaving 8 bases between them. CDR3 sequence (DNA): TGTGCCAGCAGCTTGGCAGGGTCGGAAGCTTTCTTT. It codes for CASSLAGSEAFF.

This chain uses TRBV7-9 with TRBJ2-1; 8 bases align to TRBD2. V gave up 3 bases and J gave up 13 bases; unmatched junction bases: 8. Germline loops: CDR1 SEHNR, CDR2 FQNEAQ (reference sequence). The CDR3 runs 13 residues. The CDR3 sequence is CASSLTGGPTQFF. The CDR3 nucleotides are TGTGCCAGCAGCTTGACGGGAGGGCCAACCCAGTTCTTC.

The rearrangement links TRBV19 to TRBJ1-5; TRBD1 aligns across 7 bases. This CDR3 spans 13 amino acids. Trimming removed 8 bases from V and 3 bases from J; junction bases left unmatched: 4. The germline V gene has CDR1 LNHDA and CDR2 SQIVND (reference sequence). The CDR3 protein is CASSGTANQPQHF. CDR3 bases: TGTGCCAGTTCCGGGACAGCCAATCAGCCCCAGCATTTT.

This chain connects TRBV6-5 to TRBJ1-2; D remains unclear. The CDR3 sequence is 16 residues long. V shed 2 bases and J shed 4 bases, with 17 bases lying between them. Germline CDR1 MNHEY, CDR2 SVGAGI. The CDR3 sequence: CASSYHAAASFYGYTF. The CDR3 DNA follows: TGTGCCAGCAGTTACCACGCGGCAGCTTCTTTCTATGGCTACACCTTC.

The V call is TRBV3-1 (or the pseudogene TRBV3-2), the J call TRBJ2-1; 13 nucleotides agree with TRBD2. Germline V gene data show CDR1 as LGHDT and CDR2 as YNNKEL (reference sequence). V lost 1 base to trimming and J lost 7 bases; unmatched junction nucleotides: 1. The CDR3 is 15 residues long. The CDR3 DNA sequence: TGTGCCAGCAGCCAAGGGACTAGCGGGAGTAATGAGCAGTTCTTC. Amino acids: CASSQGTSGSNEQFF.

This chain connects TRBV6-5 to TRBJ1-2; D may be TRBD1 (6 bases). The CDR3 is made up of 14 amino acids. Germline V CDR1 and CDR2: MNHEY, SVGAGI. V lost 8 bases, J lost 7 bases, and 20 bases lay in between. CDR3 sequence: CASPGTLDSRGYTF. CDR3 coding DNA: TGTGCCAGCCCCGGGACACTCGACTCACGTGGCTACACCTTC.

Written as DNA, the CDR3 is TGTGCCAGCAGTTATACAGGGCCGGATGAAGCTTTCTTT. Its translation is CASSYTGPDEAFF. This chain links TRBV6-2 or TRBV6-3 with TRBJ1-1, with D tentatively TRBD1 (6 bases). The CDR3 runs 13 residues. Germline lookup yields CDR1 MNHEY and CDR2 SVGEGT. Trimming removed 3 bases from V and 7 bases from J, with 12 bases in between.

This rearrangement joins TRBV27 to TRBJ2-1, with 9 bases fitting TRBD2. Germline lookup yields CDR1 MNHEY and CDR2 SMNVEV (reference sequence). The V gene end was trimmed by 2 bases and the J gene end by 7 bases; junction bases not matched to a gene: 3. CDR3 length: 14 amino acids. This CDR3 is CASSLGLAKNEQFF. DNA for the CDR3: TGTGCCAGCAGTTTAGGACTAGCGAAGAATGAGCAGTTCTTC.

V is TRBV4-1 and J is TRBJ2-7, with TRBD1 matching 8 bases. CDR1 MGHRA and CDR2 YSYEKL come from the germline V gene. V lost 3 bases and J lost 4; bases outside the gene matches: 11. The CDR3 loop spans 16 amino acids. The CDR3 bases are TGCGCCAGCAGCCACCGCGCCGGACAGGGTCTATACGAGCAGTACTTC. It translates to CASSHRAGQGLYEQYF.

The rearrangement joins TRBV7-7 to TRBJ2-1; the D is unclear. Germline loops: CDR1 SSHAT, CDR2 FNYEAQ (reference sequence). V was shortened by 3 bases and J by 0 bases, with 9 bases between the two germline ends. This CDR3 comprises 15 residues. The CDR3 here is CASSLNHSSYNEQFF. CDR3 sequence (DNA): TGTGCCAGCAGCTTGAATCACAGCTCCTACAATGAGCAGTTCTTC.

The chain uses TRBV13 and TRBJ2-1, with 14 bases identical to TRBD2. The CDR3 has 20 residues. CDR1 is PRHDT and CDR2 is FYEKMQ in the germline V gene (reference sequence). J was trimmed by 4 bases and V by 4 bases; bases with no gene match: 15. The CDR3 nucleotides are TGTGCCAGCAGCTACTCCGGGACTAGCGGGAGAGATGTCAGATACAATGAGCAGTTCTTC. Translation gives CASSYSGTSGRDVRYNEQFF.

Only a few counts were recorded for this clone. The V call is TRBV28, the J call TRBJ1-2, with 10 bases matching TRBD1. The CDR3 contains 15 residues. Germline V gives CDR1 MDHEN, CDR2 SYDVKM. Losses at the gene ends were 2 bases for V and 7 bases for J; bases not matched to a gene: 7. CDR3 loop: CASSLRQGAVGGYTF. The CDR3 nucleotides are TGTGCCAGCAGTTTACGACAGGGGGCAGTAGGTGGCTACACCTTC.

This chain uses TRBV27 with TRBJ1-1; possible D gene TRBD1, 5 bases. With 10 bases removed from V and 4 bases from J, the gap between germline ends came to 22 bases. This CDR3 is built from 15 residues. Germline V CDR1 and CDR2: MNHEY, SMNVEV (reference sequence). CDR3 DNA: TGTGCCACCACACCGAGCCGGCGGGGGAGCACTGAAGCTTTCTTT. Translating gives CATTPSRRGSTEAFF.

This sequence joins TRBV5-1 and TRBJ2-1; 7 nucleotides match TRBD2. Unmatched junction bases numbered 6, after V lost 1 base and J lost 2 bases. CDR1 SGHRS and CDR2 YFSETQ come from the germline V gene. The CDR3 contains 16 residues. In DNA form, the CDR3 reads TGCGCCAGCAGCTTGAGGCGGGAGCCCCCCTACAATGAGCAGTTCTTC. Protein sequence: CASSLRREPPYNEQFF. Using reference TRBV5-1 and TRBJ2-1 for the parts outside the CDR3, the full variable domain is KAGVTQTPRYLIKTRGQQVTLSCSPISGHRSVSWYQQTPGQGLQFLFEYFSETQRNKGNFPGRFSGRQFSNSRSEMNVSTLELGDSALYLCASSLRREPPYNEQFFGPGTRLTVL.

The chain joins TRBV5-1 to TRBJ2-2; 8 bases fit TRBD2. The trim removed 0 bases at V and 3 bases at J, leaving 7 bases unmatched. This CDR3 region has 17 residues. Germline loops: CDR1 SGHRS, CDR2 YFSETQ. CDR3 DNA sequence: TGCGCCAGCAGCTTGGATAGCGCGGGAGGCCACACCGGGGAGCTGTTTTTT. Residues: CASSLDSAGGHTGELFF.

The rearrangement uses TRBV27 and TRBJ2-4, with 10 bases matching TRBD1. The junction had 2 bases not matched to a gene; V was cut back by 2 bases and J by 1 base. Germline CDR1 and CDR2: MNHEY and SMNVEV (reference sequence). CDR3 length: 16 amino acids. Here the CDR3 reads CASSLGGQGAKNIQYF. The CDR3 coding sequence is TGTGCCAGCAGTTTAGGGGGACAGGGGGCCAAAAACATTCAGTACTTC.

The chain joins TRBV9 to TRBJ2-1, with 8 bases fitting TRBD2. The germline V gene has CDR1 SGDLS and CDR2 YYNGEE. Unmatched junction bases numbered 8, after V lost 4 bases and J lost 5 bases. This CDR3 is 15 amino acids long. The CDR3 loop reads CASSSGSGNNNEQFF. As DNA, the CDR3 is TGTGCCAGCAGCTCGGGTAGCGGGAATAACAATGAGCAGTTCTTC.

The chain carries TRBV5-6 and TRBJ1-2; D is uncertain. The CDR3 runs 15 residues. Germline loops: CDR1 SGHDT, CDR2 YYEEEE. The V end was cut by 3 bases, the J end by 0 bases, with 12 bases between. The CDR3 DNA reads as TGTGCCAGCAGCTCGGGGAGGATTCCTAACTATGGCTACACCTTC. Translating gives CASSSGRIPNYGYTF. Full variable domain (outside the CDR3, taken from reference TRBV5-6 and TRBJ1-2): DAGVTQSPTHLIKTRGQQVTLRCSPKSGHDTVSWYQQALGQGPQFIFQYYEEEERQRGNFPDRFSGHQFPNYSSELNVNALLLGDSALYLCASSSGRIPNYGYTFGSGTRLTVV.

This clone showed up just once. J is TRBJ2-3 and V is TRBV19; 13 positions match TRBD2. This CDR3 spans 17 amino acids. Unmatched junction bases numbered 7, after V lost 5 bases and J lost 2 bases. In germline, CDR1 is LNHDA, CDR2 SQIVND (reference sequence). For the CDR3, the DNA is TGTGCCAGTAGTCCCCAGGGACTAGCGGGACACACAGATACGCAGTATTTT. Amino acids: CASSPQGLAGHTDTQYF.

This chain connects TRBV30 to TRBJ1-6; 7 bases are shared with TRBD1. There are 14 residues in the CDR3. Germline values: CDR1 GTSNPN, CDR2 SVGIG (reference sequence). J lost 6 bases, V lost 1 base, and 3 bases had no gene match. The CDR3 DNA sequence: TGTGCCTGGAGTGGGGGACAGATTAATTCACCCCTCCACTTT. Amino acids: CAWSGGQINSPLHF.

The rearrangement uses TRBV11-2 and TRBJ2-1, with TRBD1 identical over 11 bases. The CDR3 is 15 amino acids. Germline lookup yields CDR1 SGHAT and CDR2 FQNNGV. Losses at the gene ends were 3 bases for V and 6 bases for J; bases not matched to a gene: 4. CDR3 nucleotides: TGTGCCAGCAGCTTGGGGACAGGGGGATCCAATGAGCAGTTCTTC. It encodes CASSLGTGGSNEQFF.

The rearrangement links TRBV3-1 (or the pseudogene TRBV3-2) to TRBJ1-1; D is possibly TRBD1 (6 bases). Trimming cost V 1 base and J 7 bases, with 13 bases left between them. Germline CDR1 and CDR2: LGHDT and YNNKEL (reference sequence). CDR3 length: 14 residues. CDR3 sequence: CASSQAGGAGEAFF. DNA of the CDR3: TGTGCCAGCAGCCAAGCGGGGGGCGCAGGTGAAGCTTTCTTT.

Concerning this clone: At the DNA level, this CDR3 is encoded by other sequences in the same sample as well. The rearrangement links TRBV27 to TRBJ2-1; possible D gene TRBD2, 6 bases. V lost 5 bases to trimming and J lost 9 bases, with 8 bases between them. Germline CDR1 MNHEY, CDR2 SMNVEV (reference sequence). This CDR3 contains 11 residues. CDR3 amino acids: CASSPGGEQFF. The DNA of the CDR3 is TGTGCCAGCAGTCCCGGGGGTGAGCAGTTCTTC.

The chain has TRBV5-5 and TRBJ1-6; 9 positions match TRBD1. This CDR3 spans 15 amino acids. The trim removed 3 bases at V and 6 bases at J, leaving 4 bases unmatched. Germline CDR1 reads SGHKS; CDR2 reads YYEKEE (reference sequence). The DNA of the CDR3 is TGTGCCAGCAGCTCCCAGACAGGGGGTAATTCACCCCTCCACTTT. It yields the protein CASSSQTGGNSPLHF.

The rearrangement links TRBV5-1 to TRBJ2-2, with TRBD1 identical over 8 bases. The CDR3 totals 17 residues. The V and J ends lost 5 bases and 5 bases, in that order; junction bases with no gene match: 14. CDR1 and CDR2 from the germline V gene are SGHRS and YFSETQ. DNA of the CDR3: TGCGCCAGCAGTCGCACGGCTTCGCAGGGGGCGACCGGGGAGCTGTTTTTT. Protein: CASSRTASQGATGELFF.

V usage is TRBV7-9 and J usage is TRBJ1-2; TRBD1 might be the D (5 bases). The germline gives CDR1 SEHNR, CDR2 FQNEAQ (reference sequence). The CDR3 spans 16 residues. With 5 bases removed from V and 4 bases from J, the gap between germline ends came to 20 bases. The CDR3 is CASSIKTSGNRYGYTF. In nucleotides, the CDR3 is TGTGCCAGCAGCATCAAAACCTCAGGGAACCGCTATGGCTACACCTTC.